This is a list of T cell receptor beta chains from one sample in a study of T cell repertoires in cytomegalovirus infection. TCRdb re-called the reads through MiXCR, storing one row per CDR3 protein. The sample includes 150,000 to 160,000 distinct CDR3 sequences, 23% of them seen just once. Sequencing used PBMCs. These receptors were collected from a human donor in good health (CMV status not recorded). Some clones in this sample may be carry-over from other donors' samples. The CDR3 runs from the conserved cysteine through the conserved F or W. The D gene is left open where the match is weak. Rows may omit the clone size; those that give it use once, few, many or a size class.

v_call	j_call	clone_size	d_call	cdr3_nt	cdr3_aa
TRBV2	TRBJ2-1	.	.	TGTGCCGGCTCCAGCTACAATGAGCAGTTCTTC	CAGSSYNEQFF
TRBV20-1	TRBJ2-4	.	.	TGCAGTGCTAGTCCCGGTACACTAGCCAAAAACATTCAGTACTTC	CSASPGTLAKNIQYF
TRBV28	TRBJ2-7	medium-sized	TRBD1	TGTGCCAGCAGACAGGGACAGTTATACGAGCAGTACTTC	CASRQGQLYEQYF
TRBV7-2	TRBJ2-3	.	TRBD2	TGTGCCAGCAGCTTAGTTAGCGGGGGGGCAGATACGCAGTATTTT	CASSLVSGGADTQYF
TRBV4-2	TRBJ2-5	few	.	TGTGCCAGCAGCCAAGATTGGCTCGTCCCCGAGGTGACCCAGTACTTC	CASSQDWLVPEVTQYF
TRBV12-3/TRBV12-4	TRBJ1-4	.	.	TGTGCCAGCAGTTTAGGGAAACAGGGAGCACTTAATGAAAAACTGTTTTTT	CASSLGKQGALNEKLFF
TRBV29-1	TRBJ1-2	.	.	TGCAGCGTTGAAAGACAGCCTCCCAACTATGGCTACACCTTC	CSVERQPPNYGYTF
TRBV19	TRBJ1-5	.	.	TGTGCCAGTTCGACGGGGTATCAGCCCCAGCATTTT	CASSTGYQPQHF
TRBV2	TRBJ2-7	few	.	TGTGCCAGCATTGAGACAGATTACTACGAGCAGTACTTC	CASIETDYYEQYF
TRBV27	TRBJ2-7	.	.	TGTGCCAGCAAGTTGATGGAGGGGCCCTACGAGCAGTACTTC	CASKLMEGPYEQYF
TRBV6-1	TRBJ1-5	.	.	TGTGCCAGCAGTGAACGGGGGGGCGCGGGCAATCAGCCCCAGCATTTT	CASSERGGAGNQPQHF
TRBV5-6	TRBJ2-3	few	.	TGTGCCAGCAGCTTGGTCGTTGGCCCCGGGCGACATACGCAGTATTTT	CASSLVVGPGRHTQYF
TRBV7-2	TRBJ2-2	.	TRBD2	TGTGCCAGCAGCGTCGGCGGGAGGGGTACCGGGGAGCTGTTTTTT	CASSVGGRGTGELFF
TRBV7-6	TRBJ2-3	.	.	TGTGCCAGCAGCTTAGGCTACCTGTCCACAGATACGCAGTATTTT	CASSLGYLSTDTQYF
TRBV6-6	TRBJ2-7	.	TRBD1	TGTGCCAGCATTCAAGGACAGGCCTTCTACGAGCAGTACTTC	CASIQGQAFYEQYF
TRBV12-3/TRBV12-4	TRBJ1-5	few	.	TGTGCCAGCAGTTTAAGTCAGGGAAGCAATCAGCCCCAGCATTTT	CASSLSQGSNQPQHF
TRBV7-3	TRBJ2-3	many	.	TGTGCCAGCAGCCGCCTGGGGGGGGCCCTAGATACGCAGTATTTT	CASSRLGGALDTQYF
TRBV27	TRBJ1-2	.	TRBD1	TGTGCCAGCAGTCGACAGGGGCCCTATGGCTACACCTTC	CASSRQGPYGYTF
TRBV7-6	TRBJ2-7	many	TRBD2	TGTGCCAGCAGCGTCGGGACTAGAGGTTCCTACGAGCAGTACTTC	CASSVGTRGSYEQYF
TRBV20-1	TRBJ1-2	few	.	TGCAGTGCTAGATACCGGGGGGAATGGGGGGTTAGTGGCTACACCTTC	CSARYRGEWGVSGYTF
TRBV20-1	TRBJ2-5	few	TRBD2	TGCAGTGCTAGGCCCTCCCGGAGACTAGCGGAAGAGACCCAGTACTTC	CSARPSRRLAEETQYF
TRBV7-3	TRBJ1-1	many	.	TGTGCCAGCAGCACATATGAGGGGACTGAAGCTTTCTTT	CASSTYEGTEAFF
TRBV7-8	TRBJ1-6	few	.	TGTGCCAGCAGCTTAGACCGAAGGACCGATTCACCCCTCCACTTT	CASSLDRRTDSPLHF
TRBV6-2/TRBV6-3	TRBJ2-5	.	TRBD2	TGTGCCAGCACCCCTACCCCGGGACTAGAAATGCGGACCCAGTACTTC	CASTPTPGLEMRTQYF
TRBV23-1	TRBJ2-5	.	TRBD1	TGCGCCAGCAGTCCCCCCATTTATTCCCGGGACAGGGGGCAAGAGACCCAGTACTTC	CASSPPIYSRDRGQETQYF
TRBV28	TRBJ2-2	.	TRBD2	TGTGCCAGCAGTTCTTTAGCGGGAGGACACGGGGAGCTGTTTTTT	CASSSLAGGHGELFF
TRBV7-2	TRBJ2-7	many	TRBD2	TGTGCCAGCAGCCCAGGACTAGCGGGTGACTCCTACGAGCAGTACTTC	CASSPGLAGDSYEQYF
TRBV7-2	TRBJ2-5	.	.	TGTGCCAGCAGCTTAGCCGGGACGGAAGAGACCCAGTACTTC	CASSLAGTEETQYF
TRBV7-2	TRBJ2-2	few	.	TGTGCCAGCGACCGGGACTCCTCGAACACCGGGGAGCTGTTTTTT	CASDRDSSNTGELFF
TRBV18	TRBJ1-4	few	.	TGTGCCAGCTCGCGACAGAAGAATGAAAAACTGTTTTTT	CASSRQKNEKLFF